The 19 T cell receptor beta chains below come from one sample, sequenced in a study of PD-1 blockade in classical Hodgkin lymphoma. TCRdb's table, derived via immunoSEQ multiplex PCR, lists solely in-frame clones and lacks some. The sample yields about 30,000 clones, roughly 90% seen once. Time point reported: newly diagnosed, previously untreated cHL patient sample. Researchers used magnetic negative selection to pull out pure CD4+ T cells from thawed PBMCs. The material sequenced was CD4+ T cells from blood. All receptors come from a human donor with classical Hodgkin lymphoma.

The chain joins TRBV16 to TRBJ1-3; tentatively, D is TRBD1 (5 bases). The CDR3 runs 15 residues. The germline V gene encodes CDR1 KGHSY and CDR2 FQNENV. V lost 2 bases and J 4 bases, leaving 12 bases between the germline ends. Here the CDR3 DNA reads TGTGCCAGCAGCCAAGGAGGGGCAGAAGGAAACACCATATATTTT. Its protein product is CASSQGGAEGNTIYF.

This rearrangement joins TRBV4-2 to TRBJ1-4; D not certain. Germline CDR1 LGHNA, CDR2 YNFKEQ. V lost 1 base and J lost 2, with 8 bases in between. CDR3 length: 15 amino acids. CDR3 sequence: CASSQGQTTNEKLFF. CDR3 in DNA: TGTGCCAGCAGCCAAGGGCAGACGACTAATGAAAAACTGTTTTTT.

The gene calls are TRBV28 and TRBJ2-5, with D hard to call. The CDR3 covers 13 residues. The V gene lost 3 bases and the J gene lost 4 bases, with 9 bases spanning the gap. CDR1 and CDR2 (germline): MDHEN, SYDVKM. The CDR3 is CASSLGQLETQYF. The CDR3 nucleotides read TGTGCCAGCAGTTTGGGTCAGTTAGAGACCCAGTACTTC.

The rearrangement links TRBV9 to TRBJ2-7; D tentatively fits TRBD1 or TRBD2 (5 bases each). Germline V gene sequence: CDR1 SGDLS, CDR2 YYNGEE. V lost 0 bases and J 3 bases, leaving 19 bases between the germline ends. The CDR3 has 17 amino acids. CDR3 amino acids: CASSVGRVPGALYEQYF. The CDR3 DNA reads TGTGCCAGCAGCGTAGGACGGGTCCCCGGGGCACTCTACGAGCAGTACTTC.

This clone has more than one count but fewer than ten. This chain links TRBV9 with TRBJ1-3; the D gene is possibly TRBD1 (6 bases). The CDR3 has 15 amino acids. Trimming pared 4 bases from V and 4 bases from J, leaving 15 bases between. Germline-derived CDR1 and CDR2 are SGDLS and YYNGEE. CDR3 protein: CASSPSPGAGNTIYF. The CDR3 DNA reads TGTGCCAGCAGCCCGTCCCCGGGGGCAGGAAACACCATATATTTT.

The V gene is TRBV7-5, the J gene TRBJ1-5; the tabulated D call, TRBD1, remains unverified against the DNA. TRBV7-5 is annotated as a pseudogene. The CDR3 spans 19 residues. The CDR3, as DNA: TGTGCCAGAAGTAGGCACAGGGGGCGCCTCCTATATGCCAATCAGCCCCAGCATTTT. Translated: CARSRHRGRLLYANQPQHF.

A single count supports this clone. The rearrangement uses TRBV13 and TRBJ2-7, with D possibly matching TRBD1 (6 bases). Trimming took 5 bases from V and 6 from J, leaving 17 bases between them. CDR1 and CDR2 from the germline V gene are PRHDT and FYEKMQ (reference sequence). CDR3 size: 14 residues. The CDR3 coding sequence is TGTGCCAGCAGCGCAAACAGGGTGATAGGCGAGCAGTACTTC. It encodes CASSANRVIGEQYF.

The chain is built from TRBV19 and TRBJ1-2; D remains ambiguous. Germline V CDR1 and CDR2: LNHDA, SQIVND (reference sequence). There are 12 residues in the CDR3. Trimming pared 7 bases from V and 3 bases from J, leaving 9 bases between. CDR3 bases: TGTGCCAGTAAACGGGTAGACTATGGCTACACCTTC. Translated: CASKRVDYGYTF.

V usage is TRBV29-1 and J usage is TRBJ2-5; D is possibly TRBD2 (6 bases). Germline V gives CDR1 SQVTM, CDR2 ANQGSEA. The CDR3 spans 15 residues. V shed 3 bases and J shed 2 bases, with 16 bases lying between them. The CDR3 spells CSVDGASDEQETQYF. The CDR3 nucleotides are TGCAGCGTTGACGGGGCTAGCGATGAACAAGAGACCCAGTACTTC.

This chain links TRBV2 with TRBJ2-3; 9 bases map to TRBD2. V shed 10 bases and J 6 bases; nucleotides not matched to a gene: 8. CDR3 length equals 13 residues. Germline V lookup: CDR1 SNHLY, CDR2 FYNNEI. The CDR3 nucleotides read TGTGCCATTCGAAAACTAGCGGGCGATACGCAGTATTTT. This codes for CAIRKLAGDTQYF.

The rearrangement links TRBV7-3 to TRBJ2-3, with 10 nucleotides matching TRBD1. This CDR3 contains 14 residues. V gave up 3 bases and J gave up 11 bases; unmatched junction bases: 8. The germline V gene encodes CDR1 SGHTA and CDR2 FQGTGA. CDR3 in amino acids: CASSLSRTGGLQYF. The CDR3 DNA reads as TGTGCCAGCAGCTTGTCTAGGACAGGGGGATTGCAGTATTTT. Using reference TRBV7-3 and TRBJ2-3 for the parts outside the CDR3, the full variable domain is GAGVSQTPSNKVTEKGKYVELRCDPISGHTALYWYRQSLGQGPEFLIYFQGTGAADDSGLPNDRFFAVRPEGSVSTLKIQRTERGDSAVYLCASSLSRTGGLQYFGPGTRLTVL.

The chain joins TRBV5-8 to TRBJ2-1, with D hard to call. Trimming stripped 4 bases from V and 4 bases from J, with 18 bases between. Germline CDR1 and CDR2: SGHTS and YDEGEE. The CDR3 has 16 amino acids. The DNA of the CDR3 is TGTGCCAGCAGCCAAGAGACGGGTCCTAGTTACAATGAGCAGTTCTTC. Amino acids: CASSQETGPSYNEQFF.

This clone was observed a single time. The chain joins TRBV9 to TRBJ1-2, with a possible D match to TRBD1 (6 bases). Deletions cut 4 bases from V and 6 bases from J, with 16 bases between. Germline assignment: CDR1 SGDLS and CDR2 YYNGEE. The CDR3 loop spans 14 amino acids. CDR3 DNA sequence: TGTGCCAGCAGCCCAGGGGTACAGAGCGATGGCTACACCTTC. It yields the protein CASSPGVQSDGYTF.

The V and J genes are TRBV2 and TRBJ1-3; a weak D match, TRBD1 (6 bases). CDR1 is SNHLY, CDR2 FYNNEI, per germline. The CDR3 contains 14 residues. Trimming pared 6 bases from V and 1 base from J, leaving 10 bases between. CDR3: CASRPGQSGNTIYF. CDR3 DNA: TGTGCCAGCAGACCCGGACAGTCTGGAAACACCATATATTTT.

The chain combines TRBV5-1 with TRBJ2-1; weak D call: TRBD1 (6 bases). Per the germline V gene, CDR1 is SGHRS and CDR2 is YFSETQ. The CDR3 loop spans 15 amino acids. The V end lost 4 bases, the J end lost 2 bases, and 13 bases lay between the germline ends. In DNA form, the CDR3 reads TGCGCCAGCAGCGACTTTACAGGGACCTACAATGAGCAGTTCTTC. Its protein is CASSDFTGTYNEQFF.

The chain is built from TRBV18 and TRBJ1-5; D possibly corresponds to TRBD1 (5 bases). Germline V gives CDR1 KGHSH, CDR2 LQKENI. V shed 2 bases and J shed 10 bases, with 12 bases lying between them. The CDR3 contains 13 residues. The DNA of the CDR3 is TGTGCCAGCTCACCAGGTAGTAGGGACCCCCAGCATTTT. Protein: CASSPGSRDPQHF.

The chain uses TRBV4-1 and TRBJ2-3, with TRBD2 matching over 9 bases. CDR3 size: 16 residues. V trimming: 6 bases; J trimming: 1 base; junction bases outside the gene matches: 8. CDR1 and CDR2 (germline): MGHRA, YSYEKL. CDR3 loop: CASRLSGRIGTDTQYF. CDR3 nucleotide sequence: TGCGCCAGCAGGCTGAGCGGGAGGATTGGCACAGATACGCAGTATTTT.

This sequence joins TRBV25-1 and TRBJ2-3; D is tentatively TRBD1 or TRBD2 (7 bases each). Germline assignment: CDR1 MGHDK and CDR2 SYGVNS. This CDR3 is 15 amino acids long. Trimming took 6 bases from V and 3 from J, leaving 16 bases between them. CDR3 bases: TGTGCCAGCAGCCGCCAGGGGGGAGGGACAGATACGCAGTATTTT. This encodes CASSRQGGGTDTQYF. Filled out from reference TRBV25-1 and TRBJ2-3, the complete variable domain reads EADIYQTPRYLVIGTGKKITLECSQTMGHDKMYWYQQDPGMELHLIHYSYGVNSTEKGDLSSESTVSRIRTEHFPLTLESARPSHTSQYLCASSRQGGGTDTQYFGPGTRLTVL.

V gene TRBV5-4 combines with J gene TRBJ1-1, with 7 bases aligning to TRBD1. Trimming at V came to 4 bases and at J to 1 base, leaving 7 bases not matched to a gene. This CDR3 region has 15 residues. Germline V gene lookup returns CDR1 SGHNT and CDR2 YYREEE (reference sequence). CDR3 amino acids: CASSAAGTANTEAFF. The CDR3 region has the DNA TGTGCCAGCAGCGCGGCCGGGACAGCGAACACTGAAGCTTTCTTT.